This T cell receptor beta chain was documented in a study of blood T cell repertoires in COVID-19. Whole-study context: Whether acute or convalescent, the COVID-19 samples came from the United States, Italy and Spain. The cDNA or gDNA used as material had been derived from T cells, B-cell-depleted T cells, or PBMCs.

As originally analysed: By means of reference gene primer amplification, nucleated cell counts were estimated. The protocol was immunoSEQ multiplex PCR, while the TCRdb copy is restricted to in-frame clones and leaves out a portion. V, J and clone size are taken as reported in that table, and D and trimming were inferred from the DNA itself. The repertoire includes 250,000 to 350,000 clones, about 89% of them detected once, and 0.75% to 0.9% sits in the top ten. Material for sequencing was peripheral blood. The TCR sequence derives from a young man with acute or convalescent COVID-19.

CDR3 protein: CASTQSWGGYEQYF. The CDR3 nucleotides read TGTGCCAGCACCCAGTCTTGGGGGGGCTACGAGCAGTACTTC. The rearrangement joins TRBV27 to TRBJ2-7; 7 nucleotides match TRBD2. The CDR3 consists of 14 residues. Germline V gives CDR1 MNHEY, CDR2 SMNVEV (reference sequence). With 7 bases clipped from V and 3 bases from J, the junction kept 9 bases outside the gene matches.